This T cell receptor beta chain originates from a study of STAT5B mutations in CD4+ large granular lymphocyte leukemia. Looking at the study overall: Healthy donors showed HLA-associated enrichment of the CDR3 'QG' motif.

TCRdb keeps only in-frame clones here, not all; method: immunoSEQ multiplex PCR. The data hold tens of thousands of clones, with 70% to 80% observed a single time. Study findings and constraints: Patient CD4-sorted repertoires stayed more clonal than healthy ones after leukemic-clone removal.

In the case of this clone: Its matching antigen is unknown.

The clonotype originates from a human donor in good health. Input material: CD4+ T cells from blood buffy coats.

The CDR3 bases are TGTGCCAGCAGCCTCAAGGACGTTAGCACCGGGGAGCTGTTTTTT. Amino acid sequence: CASSLKDVSTGELFF. The rearrangement joins TRBV7-3 to TRBJ2-2; D not certain. Looked up from germline, CDR1 is SGHTA and CDR2 is FQGTGA. Trimming took 5 bases from V and 4 from J, leaving 14 bases between them. This CDR3 spans 15 amino acids.